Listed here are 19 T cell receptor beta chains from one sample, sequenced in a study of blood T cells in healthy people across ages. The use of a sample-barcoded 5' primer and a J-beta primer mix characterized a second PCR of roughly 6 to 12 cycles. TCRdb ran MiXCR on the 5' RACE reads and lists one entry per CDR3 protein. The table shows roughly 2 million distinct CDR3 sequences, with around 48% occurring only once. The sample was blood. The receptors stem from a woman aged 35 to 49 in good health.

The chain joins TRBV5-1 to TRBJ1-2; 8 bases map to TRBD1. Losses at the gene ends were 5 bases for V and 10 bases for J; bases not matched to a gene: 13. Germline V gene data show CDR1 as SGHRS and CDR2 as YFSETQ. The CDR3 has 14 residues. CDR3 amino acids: CASSRTGTGTDYTF. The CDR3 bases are TGCGCCAGCAGTAGAACCGGGACAGGAACCGACTACACCTTC.

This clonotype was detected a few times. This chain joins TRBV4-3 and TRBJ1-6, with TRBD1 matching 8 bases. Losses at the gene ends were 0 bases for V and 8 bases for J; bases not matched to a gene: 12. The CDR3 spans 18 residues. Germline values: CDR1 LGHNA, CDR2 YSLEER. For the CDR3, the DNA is TGCGCCAGCAGCCAAGAAACCCTCGACAGGGGTGGTTATTCACCCCTCCACTTT. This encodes CASSQETLDRGGYSPLHF.

This chain's CDR3 is CASTGGQGLGEQYF. In DNA form, the CDR3 reads TGTGCCAGCACCGGCGGACAGGGTCTGGGGGAGCAGTACTTC. The chain is built from TRBV2 and TRBJ2-1, with TRBD1 identical over 8 bases. The J call may be mistaken, given a closer DNA end match to TRBJ2-7. Germline lookup yields CDR1 SNHLY and CDR2 FYNNEI. The length of the CDR3 is 14 residues.

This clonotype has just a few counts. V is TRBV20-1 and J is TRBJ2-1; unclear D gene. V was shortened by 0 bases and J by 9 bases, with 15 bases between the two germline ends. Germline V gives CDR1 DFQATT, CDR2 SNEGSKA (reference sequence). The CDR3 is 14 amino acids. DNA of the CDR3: TGCAGTGCTAGAGATATGAGGCTTACCGGTGAGCAGTTCTTC. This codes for CSARDMRLTGEQFF.

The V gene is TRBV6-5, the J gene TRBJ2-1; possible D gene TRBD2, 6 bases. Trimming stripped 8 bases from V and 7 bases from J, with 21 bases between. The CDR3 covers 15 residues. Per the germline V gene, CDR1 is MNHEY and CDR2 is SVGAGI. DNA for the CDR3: TGTGCCAGCGTTAACCTGGGGGGTCGGCGTAATGAGCAGTTCTTC. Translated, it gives CASVNLGGRRNEQFF.

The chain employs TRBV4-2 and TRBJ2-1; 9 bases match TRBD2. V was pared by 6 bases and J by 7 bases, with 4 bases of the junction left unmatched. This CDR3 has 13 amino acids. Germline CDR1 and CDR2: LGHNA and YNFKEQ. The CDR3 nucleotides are TGTGCCAGCAGGCTAGCGGGGCAGAATGAGCAGTTCTTC. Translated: CASRLAGQNEQFF.

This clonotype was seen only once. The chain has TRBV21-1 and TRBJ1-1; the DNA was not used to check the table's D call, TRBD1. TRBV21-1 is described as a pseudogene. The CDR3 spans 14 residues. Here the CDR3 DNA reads TGTGCCAGCAGCAAAGTGGGAGAGGTCCCTGAAGCTTTCTTT. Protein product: CASSKVGEVPEAFF.

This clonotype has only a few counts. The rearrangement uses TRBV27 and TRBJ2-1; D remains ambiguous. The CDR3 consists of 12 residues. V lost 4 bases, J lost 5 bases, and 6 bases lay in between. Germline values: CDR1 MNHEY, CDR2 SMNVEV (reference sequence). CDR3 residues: CASSSRDNEQFF. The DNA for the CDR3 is TGTGCCAGCAGTTCCCGAGACAATGAGCAGTTCTTC.

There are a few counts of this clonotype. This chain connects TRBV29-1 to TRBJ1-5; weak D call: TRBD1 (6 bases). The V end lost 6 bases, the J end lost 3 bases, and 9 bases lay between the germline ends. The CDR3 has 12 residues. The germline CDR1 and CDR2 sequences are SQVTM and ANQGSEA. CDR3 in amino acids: CSVGQINQPQHF. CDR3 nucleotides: TGCAGCGTCGGACAGATCAATCAGCCCCAGCATTTT.

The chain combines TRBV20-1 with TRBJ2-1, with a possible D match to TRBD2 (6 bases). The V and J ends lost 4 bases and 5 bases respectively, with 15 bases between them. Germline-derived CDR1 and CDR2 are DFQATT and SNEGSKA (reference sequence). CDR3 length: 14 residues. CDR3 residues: CSATLPGLHNEQFF. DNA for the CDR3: TGCAGTGCTACCCTACCGGGACTCCACAATGAGCAGTTCTTC.

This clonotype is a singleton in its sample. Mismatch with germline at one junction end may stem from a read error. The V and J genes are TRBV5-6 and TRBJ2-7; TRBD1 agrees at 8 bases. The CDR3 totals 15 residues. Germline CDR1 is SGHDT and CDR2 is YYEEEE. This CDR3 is CVSSLLGQGAREQYF. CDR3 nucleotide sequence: TGTGTCAGCAGCTTGTTGGGGCAGGGGGCTCGCGAGCAGTACTTC.

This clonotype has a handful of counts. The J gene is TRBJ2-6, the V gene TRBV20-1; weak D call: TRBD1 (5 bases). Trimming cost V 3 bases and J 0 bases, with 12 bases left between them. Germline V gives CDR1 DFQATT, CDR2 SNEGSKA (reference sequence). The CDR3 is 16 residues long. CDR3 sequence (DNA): TGCAGTGCTAGGCAGGGTGCTACCTCTGGGGCCAACGTCCTGACTTTC. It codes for CSARQGATSGANVLTF.

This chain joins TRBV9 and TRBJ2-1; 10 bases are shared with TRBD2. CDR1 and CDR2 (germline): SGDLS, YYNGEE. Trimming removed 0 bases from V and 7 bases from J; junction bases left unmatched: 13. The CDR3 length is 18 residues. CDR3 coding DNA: TGTGCCAGCAGCGTAGGCTCTGTGGCTAGCGGGGGAGGAAATGAGCAGTTCTTC. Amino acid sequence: CASSVGSVASGGGNEQFF.

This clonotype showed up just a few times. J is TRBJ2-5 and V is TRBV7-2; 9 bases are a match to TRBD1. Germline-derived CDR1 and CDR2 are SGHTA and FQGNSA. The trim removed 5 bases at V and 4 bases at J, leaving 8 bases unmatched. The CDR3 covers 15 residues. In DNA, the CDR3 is TGTGCCAGCAGCACCTGGACAGGGGTCCCAGAGACCCAGTACTTC. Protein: CASSTWTGVPETQYF.

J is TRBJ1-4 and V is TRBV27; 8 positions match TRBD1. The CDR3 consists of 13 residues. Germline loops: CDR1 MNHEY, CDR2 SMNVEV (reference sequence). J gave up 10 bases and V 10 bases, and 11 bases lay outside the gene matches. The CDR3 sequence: CATQDRDFGKLFF. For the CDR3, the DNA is TGTGCCACCCAGGACAGGGATTTCGGAAAACTGTTTTTT. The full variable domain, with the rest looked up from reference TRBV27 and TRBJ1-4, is EAQVTQNPRYLITVTGKKLTVTCSQNMNHEYMSWYRQDPGLGLRQIYYSMNVEVTDKGDVPEGYKVSRKEKRNFPLILESPSPNQTSLYFCATQDRDFGKLFFGSGTQLSVL.

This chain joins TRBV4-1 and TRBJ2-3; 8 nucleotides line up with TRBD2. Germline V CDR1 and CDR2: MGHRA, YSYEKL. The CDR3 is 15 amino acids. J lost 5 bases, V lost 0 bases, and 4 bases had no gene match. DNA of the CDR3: TGCGCCAGCAGCCAAGAATTGCGGGGGGTAGATACGCAGTATTTT. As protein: CASSQELRGVDTQYF.

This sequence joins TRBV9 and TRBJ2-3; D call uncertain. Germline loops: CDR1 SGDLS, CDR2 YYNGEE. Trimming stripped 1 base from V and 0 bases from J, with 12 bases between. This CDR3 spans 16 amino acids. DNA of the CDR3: TGTGCCAGCAGCGTACGCCCGGGTTCTAGCACAGATACGCAGTATTTT. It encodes CASSVRPGSSTDTQYF. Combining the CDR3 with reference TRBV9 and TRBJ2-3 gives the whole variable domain DSGVTQTPKHLITATGQRVTLRCSPRSGDLSVYWYQQSLDQGLQFLIQYYNGEERAKGNILERFSAQQFPDLHSELNLSSLELGDSALYFCASSVRPGSSTDTQYFGPGTRLTVL.

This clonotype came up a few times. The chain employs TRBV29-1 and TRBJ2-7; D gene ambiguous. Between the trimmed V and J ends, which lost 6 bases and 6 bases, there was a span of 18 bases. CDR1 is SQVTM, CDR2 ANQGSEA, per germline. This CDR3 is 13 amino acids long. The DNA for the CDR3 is TGCAGCGTGTCCCACGGGTCAATTTCCGAGCAGTACTTC. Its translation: CSVSHGSISEQYF.

The CDR3 coding sequence is TGTGCCAGCAGTTCCCAGGGAACCCCTGAGCAGTTCTTC. Residues: CASSSQGTPEQFF. V usage is TRBV12-3 or TRBV12-4 and J usage is TRBJ2-1; possible D gene TRBD1, 5 bases. The ends were cut back, 4 bases at V and 9 bases at J, with 13 bases in the middle. The CDR3 is 13 amino acids.